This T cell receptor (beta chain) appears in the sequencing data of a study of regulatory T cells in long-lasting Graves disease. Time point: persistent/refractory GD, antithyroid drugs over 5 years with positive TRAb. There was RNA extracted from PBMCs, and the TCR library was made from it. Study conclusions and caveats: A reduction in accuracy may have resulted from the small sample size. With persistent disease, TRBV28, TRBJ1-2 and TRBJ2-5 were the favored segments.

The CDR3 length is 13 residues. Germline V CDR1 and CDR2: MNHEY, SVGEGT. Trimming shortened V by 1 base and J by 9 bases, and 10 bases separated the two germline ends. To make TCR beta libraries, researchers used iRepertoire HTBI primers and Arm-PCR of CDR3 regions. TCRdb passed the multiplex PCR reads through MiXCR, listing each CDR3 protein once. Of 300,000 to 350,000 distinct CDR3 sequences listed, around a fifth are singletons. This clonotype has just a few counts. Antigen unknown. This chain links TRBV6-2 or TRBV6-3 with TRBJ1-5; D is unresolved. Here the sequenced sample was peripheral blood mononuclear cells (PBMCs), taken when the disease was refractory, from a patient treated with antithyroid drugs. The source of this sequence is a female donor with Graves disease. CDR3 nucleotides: TGTGCCAGCAGTTACTATGGAATGGGGCCCCAGCATTTT. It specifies CASSYYGMGPQHF.